The rows below give T cell receptor beta chains drawn from one sample of a study of T cells after yellow fever vaccination. TCRdb used MiXCR to reprocess the 5' RACE reads, holding one entry per CDR3 protein. The sample yields some 350,000 distinct CDR3 sequences, 9.5% to 13% seen once. The sequencing used PBMCs, collected on the day of the first yellow fever vaccination. The receptors were sampled from a man aged 18-30 years who received the YFV17D yellow fever vaccine. Each CDR3 is given with its conserved first and last residue. The D gene is left open where the match is weak. Where a row states a size, it is once, few, many or the class of an expanded clone; other rows omit it.

few	TRBD1	TRBV6-2/TRBV6-3	TRBJ2-2	TGTGCCAGCAGGGTTTCCCAGGGGGCGCGTCACGGGGAGCTGTTTTTT	CASRVSQGARHGELFF
few	-	TRBV28	TRBJ1-1	TGTGCCAGCAGTTTATATGCCCCCGGGGCGCCATGGATCCACACTGAAGCTTTCTTT	CASSLYAPGAPWIHTEAFF
-	-	TRBV5-1	TRBJ1-6	TGCTCCAGCAGCTTGGATGGTCAGTCTGGTAATTCACCCCTCCACTTT	CSSSLDGQSGNSPLHF
-	-	TRBV7-9	TRBJ1-5	TGTGCCAGCAGCTTATCGGGGAACAATCAGCCCCAGCATTTT	CASSLSGNNQPQHF
few	-	TRBV4-2	TRBJ2-5	TGTGCCAGCAGCCCGGAACAGGGAGGGGTCCAAGAGACCCAGTACTTC	CASSPEQGGVQETQYF
-	-	TRBV20-1	TRBJ1-3	TGCAGTGCTCCAGGGTTGGGAGGAAACACCATATATTTT	CSAPGLGGNTIYF
-	-	TRBV6-2/TRBV6-3	TRBJ1-1	TGTGCCAGCAGTTACGAGGTTACGAACACTGAAGCTTTCTTT	CASSYEVTNTEAFF
-	TRBD1	TRBV6-1	TRBJ2-5	TGTGCCAGCAGTCCACCTCCGGGACAGGGAGGAACGGGAGAGACCCAGTACTTC	CASSPPPGQGGTGETQYF
few	-	TRBV12-3/TRBV12-4	TRBJ1-4	TGTGCCAGCAGTTTAGGCAGAAAACTGTTTTTT	CASSLGRKLFF
few	-	TRBV28	TRBJ2-1	TGTGCCAGCAGTCCCTCGAGGAATGAGCAGTTCTTC	CASSPSRNEQFF
few	-	TRBV10-3	TRBJ2-5	TGTGCCATCAGTGATGGTAGACGCGGGGAGACCCAGTACTTC	CAISDGRRGETQYF
few	TRBD1	TRBV19	TRBJ1-5	TGTGCCAGTAGTCCCCTGGACAGGGGGCTCTTCAATCAGCCCCAGCATTTT	CASSPLDRGLFNQPQHF
few	-	TRBV18	TRBJ1-1	TGTGCCAGCTCTCGGGACTCTTATTTCAGGTCTGAAGCTTTCTTT	CASSRDSYFRSEAFF
few	TRBD2	TRBV6-1	TRBJ2-1	TGTGCCAGCATCCTAGGACTAGCGTGGAGCAATGAGCAGTTCTTC	CASILGLAWSNEQFF
-	TRBD1	TRBV15	TRBJ2-7	TGTGCCACCAGGGGACAGGGATCCTACGAGCAGTACTTC	CATRGQGSYEQYF
few	-	TRBV30	TRBJ2-1	TGTGCCTGGAGTGCGTTTAGGGGGGGGGCCGGAGATGAGCAGTTCTTC	CAWSAFRGGAGDEQFF
few	-	TRBV6-4	TRBJ2-3	TGTGCCAGCAGTGAAGGGGTGGGGGGGGCACAAGATACGCAGTATTTT	CASSEGVGGAQDTQYF
-	-	TRBV20-1	TRBJ2-3	TGCAGTGCTAGAACGGCGGGGGCGCCAGAAGGTACGCAGTATTTT	CSARTAGAPEGTQYF
few	-	TRBV27	TRBJ2-7	TGTGCCAGCAGTCTCGCCAGGCATACCTACGAGCAGTACTTC	CASSLARHTYEQYF
few	-	TRBV6-5	TRBJ1-1	TGTGCCAGCAGTCACCCCCGGGGCCCGGGGGCGACTGAAGCTTTCTTT	CASSHPRGPGATEAFF
-	TRBD1	TRBV27	TRBJ2-2	TGTGCCAGCCAACAGGGGGCTCTGGACACCGGGGAGCTGTTTTTT	CASQQGALDTGELFF
few	-	TRBV20-1	TRBJ2-1	TGCAGTGCTAGCGGGCGGTCGAGTGAGCAGTTCTTC	CSASGRSSEQFF
few	TRBD2	TRBV7-2	TRBJ2-3	TGTGCCAGCAGCTTACAGCGGGGGAGCACAGATACGCAGTATTTT	CASSLQRGSTDTQYF
-	TRBD2	TRBV7-3	TRBJ2-5	TGTGCCAGCAGCTTAGGGGGGACTAGCGGGGGACGTCGTGAGACCCAGTACTTC	CASSLGGTSGGRRETQYF
-	-	TRBV6-5	TRBJ1-2	TGTGCCAGCAGTTACGTCCCCTCCTATGGCTACACCTTC	CASSYVPSYGYTF
few	TRBD1	TRBV12-3/TRBV12-4	TRBJ1-5	TGTGCCAGCAGTCCTGGTTGGACAGGGGGATTCAATCAGCCCCAGCATTTT	CASSPGWTGGFNQPQHF